This TCR beta chain was sequenced for a study of patients and donors after allogeneic stem cell transplantation. Each CDR3 protein gets one entry after TCRdb re-called the RT-PCR reads with MiXCR. The table records roughly 880,000 distinct CDR3 sequences, roughly 18% of them present only once. CDR1 is SGHVS and CDR2 is FQNEAQ in the germline V gene. The CDR3 contains 16 residues. V gave up 2 bases and J gave up 7 bases, with 18 bases separating them. The receptor was derived from a human donor who was either an allogeneic HSCT recipient or a stem cell or donor lymphocyte infusion donor (not recorded which). It is not recorded whose cells these are; they may come from a transplant donor. Sequenced sample: blood, either unsorted or a sorted T cell fraction (not recorded which). The chain couples TRBV7-8 to TRBJ2-1, with D possibly being TRBD1 or TRBD2 (6 bases each). For the CDR3, the DNA is TGTGCCAGCAGCTTATTGGAGGGGGGCGCAGGAAATGAGCAGTTCTTC. Translating it yields CASSLLEGGAGNEQFF.